This TCR beta chain was found in a study of blood T cell repertoires in COVID-19. Study information: Sample material is recorded as cDNA or gDNA derived from T cells, B-cell-depleted T cells, or PBMCs.

Generated by immunoSEQ multiplex PCR, the TCRdb table keeps only in-frame clones and is missing some. The table lists about 18,000 clones, about 88% of them singletons. CDR1 is WSHSY and CDR2 is SAAADI in the germline V gene. There are 14 residues in the CDR3. Trimming took off 6 bases at V and 0 bases at J, with 9 bases between the two ends. The J gene is TRBJ1-5, the V gene TRBV10-2; TRBD1 might be the D (6 bases). This clonotype was sampled from a man in his forties with active COVID-19. The specimen sequenced was peripheral blood. CDR3 protein: CASREGGSNQPQHF. The CDR3 coding sequence is TGCGCCAGCAGGGAAGGGGGTAGCAATCAGCCCCAGCATTTT.